The sequence of this T cell receptor beta chain was determined in a study of blood T cell repertoires in COVID-19. The CDR3 contains 14 residues. The germline gives CDR1 MNHEY, CDR2 SVGAGI. V shed 6 bases and J 7 bases; nucleotides not matched to a gene: 10. The assay was immunoSEQ multiplex PCR, and TCRdb's table has in-frame clones only and misses some. Of around 26,000 clones listed, roughly 79% are singletons. The TCR comes from a man between 65 and 85 years old with acute or convalescent COVID-19. Sequenced material: peripheral blood. V and J are TRBV6-5 and TRBJ1-2; 8 positions match TRBD1. CDR3 in amino acids: CASRGQALTSGYTF. In nucleotides, the CDR3 is TGTGCCAGCAGGGGACAGGCGCTTACAAGTGGCTACACCTTC.